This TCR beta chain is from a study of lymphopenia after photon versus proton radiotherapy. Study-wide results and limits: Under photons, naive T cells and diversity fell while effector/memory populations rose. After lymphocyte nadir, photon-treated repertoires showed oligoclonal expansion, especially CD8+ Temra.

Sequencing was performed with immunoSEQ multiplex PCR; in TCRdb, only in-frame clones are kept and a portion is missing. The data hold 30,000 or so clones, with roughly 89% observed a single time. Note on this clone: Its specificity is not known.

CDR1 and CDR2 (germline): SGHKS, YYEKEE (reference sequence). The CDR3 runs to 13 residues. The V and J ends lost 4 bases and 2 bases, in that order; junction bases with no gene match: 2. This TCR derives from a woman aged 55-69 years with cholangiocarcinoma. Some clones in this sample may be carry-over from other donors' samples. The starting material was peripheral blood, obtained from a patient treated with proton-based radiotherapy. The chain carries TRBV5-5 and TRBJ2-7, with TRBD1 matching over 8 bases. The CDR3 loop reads CASSPTGAYEQYF. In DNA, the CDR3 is TGTGCCAGCAGCCCGACAGGGGCCTACGAGCAGTACTTC.